Here is one T cell receptor beta chain with its context. The sample comes from a study of blood T cell repertoires in COVID-19. Study as a whole: Acute and convalescent COVID-19 samples came from the United States, Italy and Spain. Sources were T cells, B-cell-depleted T cells, or PBMCs; the material itself was cDNA or gDNA.

Germline values: CDR1 MNHEY, CDR2 SMNVEV (reference sequence). V shed 5 bases and J shed 5 bases, with 18 bases lying between them. The CDR3 has 15 amino acids. Original processing notes: The authors estimated nucleated cell counts from reference gene primer amplification. Generated by immunoSEQ multiplex PCR, the TCRdb table keeps only in-frame clones and is missing some. V and J calls plus clone size are reproduced from that table; the DNA served to infer D and trimming. The data contain tens of thousands of clones, around 86% of them singletons. The chain combines TRBV27 with TRBJ1-1; D gene ambiguous. Sample: peripheral blood. The TCR was taken from a human donor in a cohort sampled during active COVID-19. DNA of the CDR3: TGTGCCAGCAGTCCAAAGGGCCTAAGGGAGACTGAAGCTTTCTTT. Its protein product is CASSPKGLRETEAFF.